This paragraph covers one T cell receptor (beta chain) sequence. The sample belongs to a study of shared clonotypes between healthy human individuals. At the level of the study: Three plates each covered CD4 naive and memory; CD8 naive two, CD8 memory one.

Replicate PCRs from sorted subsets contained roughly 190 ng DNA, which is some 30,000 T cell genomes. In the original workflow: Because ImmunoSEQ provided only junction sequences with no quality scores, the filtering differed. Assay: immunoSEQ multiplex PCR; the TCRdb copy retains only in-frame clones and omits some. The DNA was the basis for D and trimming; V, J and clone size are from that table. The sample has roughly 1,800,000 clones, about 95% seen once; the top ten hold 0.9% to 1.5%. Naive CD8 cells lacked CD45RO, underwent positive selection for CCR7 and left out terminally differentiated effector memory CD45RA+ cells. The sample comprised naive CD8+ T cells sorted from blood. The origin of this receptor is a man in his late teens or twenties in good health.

The CDR3, as DNA: TGTGCCAGCAGCCCGGGACAGGGAAATCGGGCCCAGTACTTC. This translates into CASSPGQGNRAQYF. The rearrangement joins TRBV6-5 to TRBJ2-5; 9 nucleotides agree with TRBD1. Germline CDR1 MNHEY, CDR2 SVGAGI. V shed 6 bases and J 9 bases; nucleotides not matched to a gene: 11. This CDR3 is 14 amino acids long.